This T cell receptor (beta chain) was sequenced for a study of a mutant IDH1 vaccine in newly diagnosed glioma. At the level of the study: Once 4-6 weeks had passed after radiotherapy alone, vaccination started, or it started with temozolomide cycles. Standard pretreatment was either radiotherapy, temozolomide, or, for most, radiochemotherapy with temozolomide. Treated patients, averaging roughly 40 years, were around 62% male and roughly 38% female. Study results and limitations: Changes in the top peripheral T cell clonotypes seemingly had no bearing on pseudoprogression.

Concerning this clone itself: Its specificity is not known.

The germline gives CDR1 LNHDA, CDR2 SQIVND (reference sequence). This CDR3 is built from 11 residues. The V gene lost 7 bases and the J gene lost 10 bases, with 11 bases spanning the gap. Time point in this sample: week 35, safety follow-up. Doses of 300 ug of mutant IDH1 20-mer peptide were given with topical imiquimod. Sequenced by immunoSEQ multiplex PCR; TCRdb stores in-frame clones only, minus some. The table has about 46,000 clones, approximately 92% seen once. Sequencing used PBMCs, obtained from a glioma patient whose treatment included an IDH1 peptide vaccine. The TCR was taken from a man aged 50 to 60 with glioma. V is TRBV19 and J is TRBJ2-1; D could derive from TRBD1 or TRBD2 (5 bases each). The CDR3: CASTLGGEQFF. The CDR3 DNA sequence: TGTGCCAGTACCCTTGGGGGAGAGCAGTTCTTC.